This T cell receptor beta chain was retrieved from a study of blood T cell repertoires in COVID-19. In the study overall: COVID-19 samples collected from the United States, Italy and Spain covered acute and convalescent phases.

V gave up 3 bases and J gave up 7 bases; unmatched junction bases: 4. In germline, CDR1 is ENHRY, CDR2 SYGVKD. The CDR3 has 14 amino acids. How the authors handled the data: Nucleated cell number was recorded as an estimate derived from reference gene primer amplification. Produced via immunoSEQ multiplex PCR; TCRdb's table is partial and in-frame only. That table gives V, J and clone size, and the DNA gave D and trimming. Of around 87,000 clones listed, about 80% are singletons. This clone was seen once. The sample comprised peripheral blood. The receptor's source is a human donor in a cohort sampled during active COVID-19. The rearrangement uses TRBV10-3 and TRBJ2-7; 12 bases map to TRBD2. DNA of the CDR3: TGTGCCATCAGTGACCCTGGACTAGCGGGGGAGCAGTACTTC. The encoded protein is CAISDPGLAGEQYF.